A single sample is the source of the 16 T cell receptor beta chains below, sequenced in a study of OX40 agonist ivuxolimab in advanced cancers. Repertoires were generated with immunoSEQ multiplex PCR, while TCRdb's copy carries only in-frame clones and drops some. The table records about 26,000 clones, 88% of them present only once. The specimen comprised CD4+ or CD8+ T cells sorted from blood, sampled in a trial of the OX40 agonist ivuxolimab. The receptors stem from an adult with an advanced solid tumor such as melanoma, head and neck, liver or kidney cancer.

The chain joins TRBV6-4 to TRBJ1-5; no clear D gene. Germline V gives CDR1 MRHNA, CDR2 SNTAGT. The CDR3 is 11 residues long. The V end lost 6 bases, the J end lost 7 bases, and 7 bases lay between the germline ends. CDR3 nucleotide sequence: TGTGCCAGCAGCACTAAGCAGCCCCAGCATTTT. This sequence encodes CASSTKQPQHF.

The V and J genes are TRBV9 and TRBJ1-4; D is perhaps TRBD1 (5 bases). The length of the CDR3 is 15 residues. V gave up 3 bases and J gave up 8 bases, with 17 bases separating them. Germline lookup yields CDR1 SGDLS and CDR2 YYNGEE. The CDR3 spells CASSAYGGNGEKLFF. CDR3 DNA sequence: TGTGCCAGCAGCGCGTACGGGGGTAATGGAGAAAAACTGTTTTTT. Looking up the rest from reference TRBV9 and TRBJ1-4 gives the full variable domain: DSGVTQTPKHLITATGQRVTLRCSPRSGDLSVYWYQQSLDQGLQFLIQYYNGEERAKGNILERFSAQQFPDLHSELNLSSLELGDSALYFCASSAYGGNGEKLFFGSGTQLSVL.

V gene TRBV4-1 combines with J gene TRBJ2-3; TRBD1 is a possible D gene (5 bases). CDR1 is MGHRA and CDR2 is YSYEKL in the germline V gene. V was clipped by 1 base and J by 0 bases, with 8 bases between them. The CDR3 is 15 amino acids. CDR3: CASSQVDSSTDTQYF. The CDR3 DNA sequence: TGCGCCAGCAGCCAAGTCGACAGCAGCACAGATACGCAGTATTTT.

The V call is TRBV27, the J call TRBJ2-7; no reliable D call. V gave up 7 bases and J gave up 0 bases, with 13 bases separating them. This CDR3 has 14 residues. Germline CDR1 reads MNHEY; CDR2 reads SMNVEV (reference sequence). CDR3 sequence: CASKQRTSSYEQYF. The DNA for the CDR3 is TGTGCCAGCAAACAAAGGACCAGCTCCTACGAGCAGTACTTC.

The chain links TRBV28 to TRBJ2-1, with TRBD2 identical over 9 bases. Germline V CDR1 and CDR2: MDHEN, SYDVKM. Trimming at V came to 5 bases and at J to 5 bases, leaving 13 bases not matched to a gene. The CDR3 is 17 residues long. The CDR3 reads CASSLGGASGVNNEQFF. The CDR3 nucleotides read TGTGCCAGCAGTCTTGGGGGGGCTAGCGGGGTTAACAATGAGCAGTTCTTC.

The CDR3: CASSFGDEQYF. CDR3 nucleotide sequence: TGTGCCAGCAGCTTTGGAGACGAGCAGTACTTC. The chain is built from TRBV7-9 and TRBJ2-7, with D uncertain. V was trimmed by 3 bases and J by 5 bases, leaving 5 bases between them. CDR1 is SEHNR and CDR2 is FQNEAQ in the germline V gene (reference sequence). The CDR3 has 11 amino acids.

The V call is TRBV13, the J call TRBJ2-7; 8 nucleotides align to TRBD2. The V gene's germline CDR1 is PRHDT and CDR2 FYEKMQ (reference sequence). After removal of 5 bases from V and 4 bases from J, the junction contained 13 bases not matched to a gene. The CDR3 runs to 16 residues. CDR3 DNA: TGTGCCAGCAGCGCCCACTCGAGCGGGAGTTTGTACGAGCAGTACTTC. Its translation is CASSAHSSGSLYEQYF.

The DNA for the CDR3 is TGTGCCAGCAGCTTCAGGTTCTCGGAGACCCAGTACTTC. Translated, it gives CASSFRFSETQYF. The chain recombines TRBV5-6 with TRBJ2-5; D remains unclear. Per germline, CDR1 SGHDT and CDR2 YYEEEE. The CDR3 runs 13 residues. Trimming removed 2 bases from V and 5 bases from J, with 10 bases in between. The full variable domain, completed using reference TRBV5-6 and TRBJ2-5, is DAGVTQSPTHLIKTRGQQVTLRCSPKSGHDTVSWYQQALGQGPQFIFQYYEEEERQRGNFPDRFSGHQFPNYSSELNVNALLLGDSALYLCASSFRFSETQYFGPGTRLLVL.

This clone has a handful of counts. This chain uses TRBV15 with TRBJ1-5, with D hard to call. The V gene lost 8 bases and the J gene lost 2 bases, with 13 bases spanning the gap. The CDR3 has 14 amino acids. Germline V CDR1 and CDR2: LNHNV, YYDKDF (reference sequence). The CDR3 reads CATSVGVRNQPQHF. The CDR3 DNA reads as TGTGCCACCTCGGTCGGGGTTCGCAATCAGCCCCAGCATTTT.

This chain uses TRBV9 with TRBJ2-5; D may be TRBD1 (5 bases). The V end lost 0 bases, the J end lost 1 base, and 7 bases lay between the germline ends. Germline V CDR1 and CDR2: SGDLS, YYNGEE. The length of the CDR3 is 14 residues. CDR3 sequence reads: CASSVGGLQETQYF. In DNA form, the CDR3 reads TGTGCCAGCAGCGTAGGGGGCCTCCAAGAGACCCAGTACTTC.

The chain is built from TRBV4-1 and TRBJ2-2, with D hard to call. The CDR3 is made up of 11 amino acids. The ends were cut back, 2 bases at V and 7 bases at J, with 2 bases in the middle. Per the germline V gene, CDR1 is MGHRA and CDR2 is YSYEKL. The CDR3 DNA follows: TGCGCCAGCAGCCAAATCGGGGAGCTGTTTTTT. Translated, it gives CASSQIGELFF.

On this clone: One base separates it from a far larger clone, so it is likely a read error. V and J are TRBV27 and TRBJ1-2; 9 nucleotides agree with TRBD1. The ends lost 6 bases at V and 0 bases at J; junction bases unmatched: 8. Per the germline V gene, CDR1 is MNHEY and CDR2 is SMNVEV (reference sequence). The CDR3 runs 16 residues. The CDR3 DNA reads TGTGCCAGCAGCCAGCTACAGGGGGCTTCTAACTATGGCTACACCTTC. Translating it yields CASSQLQGASNYGYTF.

The chain recombines TRBV11-2 with TRBJ2-7; D gene unclear. The CDR3 is 12 amino acids. Trimming pared 3 bases from V and 4 bases from J, leaving 7 bases between. Looked up from germline, CDR1 is SGHAT and CDR2 is FQNNGV. The CDR3 sequence is CASSLFQYEQYF. CDR3 DNA sequence: TGTGCCAGCAGCTTGTTTCAGTACGAGCAGTACTTC.

About this clone: Sequence at one end of the junction differs from germline and may be a read error. The CDR3 here is CSVEDDRGSSEQYF. As DNA, the CDR3 is TGCAGCGTTGAAGACGACAGGGGGTCCTCCGAGCAGTACTTC. V usage is TRBV29-1 and J usage is TRBJ2-7, with 9 bases matching TRBD1. Germline CDR1 is SQVTM and CDR2 is ANQGSEA. The CDR3 contains 14 residues.

The chain couples TRBV27 to TRBJ2-1, with 8 bases matching TRBD2. Germline lookup yields CDR1 MNHEY and CDR2 SMNVEV (reference sequence). Trimming at V came to 2 bases and at J to 5 bases, leaving 14 bases not matched to a gene. CDR3 length: 18 amino acids. The CDR3 sequence is CASSLLGDGGLVDNEQFF. The CDR3 DNA follows: TGTGCCAGCAGTTTACTCGGGGATGGGGGACTAGTTGACAATGAGCAGTTCTTC.

The chain combines TRBV5-5 with TRBJ2-6; TRBD1 matches 7 bases. The CDR3 extends over 17 amino acids. Losses at the gene ends were 5 bases for V and 0 bases for J; bases not matched to a gene: 8. Germline lookup yields CDR1 SGHKS and CDR2 YYEKEE (reference sequence). The CDR3 bases are TGTGCCAGCAGAACCGGGACAGAGAGCTCTGGGGCCAACGTCCTGACTTTC. Translation: CASRTGTESSGANVLTF.